This TCR beta chain was observed in a study of control samples from healthy donors and cancer patients. This CDR3 has 18 amino acids. J lost 0 bases, V lost 2 bases, and 10 bases had no gene match. Data came from immunoSEQ multiplex PCR; TCRdb stores just in-frame clones and leaves some out. This table has some 410,000 clones, 80% to 95% appearing once. This TCR was recovered from a man in his forties with head and neck cancer. The rearrangement links TRBV23-1 to TRBJ1-5; TRBD1 aligns across 7 bases. TRBV23-1 is recorded as an ORF, its role being uncertain. The sequencing input was PBMCs. The CDR3 protein is CASSQPWTGPYSNQPQHF. The CDR3 nucleotides are TGCGCCAGCAGTCAACCCTGGACAGGCCCCTATAGCAATCAGCCCCAGCATTTT.